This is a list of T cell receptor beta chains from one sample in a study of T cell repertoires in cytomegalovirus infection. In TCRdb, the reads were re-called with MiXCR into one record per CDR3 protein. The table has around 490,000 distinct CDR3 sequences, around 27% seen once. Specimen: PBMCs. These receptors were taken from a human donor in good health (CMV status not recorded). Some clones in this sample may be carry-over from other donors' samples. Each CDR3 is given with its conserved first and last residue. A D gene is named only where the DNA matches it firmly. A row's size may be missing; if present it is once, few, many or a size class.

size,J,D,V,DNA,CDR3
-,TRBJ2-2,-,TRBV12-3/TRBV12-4,TGTGCCAGCAGCCTACCGGGAGCGATCCTGAACACCGGGGAGCTGTTTTTT,CASSLPGAILNTGELFF
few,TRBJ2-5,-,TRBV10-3,TGTGCCACCGGGACGGTACAAGAGACCCAGTACTTC,CATGTVQETQYF
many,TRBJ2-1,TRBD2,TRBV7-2,TGTGCCAGCAGCATCGGGACTAGCGGAAACAATGAGCAGTTCTTC,CASSIGTSGNNEQFF
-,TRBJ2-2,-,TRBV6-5,TGTGCCAGCAGTTACTCTGGGGGTTTACCCGGGGAGCTGTTTTTT,CASSYSGGLPGELFF
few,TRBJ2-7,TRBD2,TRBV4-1,TGCGCCAGCAGCGGGAAAGGTCTAGCGGTCCTAAGTCGGGAGCAGTACTTC,CASSGKGLAVLSREQYF
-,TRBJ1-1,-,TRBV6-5,TGTGCCAGCAGCCAACTAGACGGCCTGGGGGACACTGAAGCTTTCTTT,CASSQLDGLGDTEAFF
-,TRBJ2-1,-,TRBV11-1,TGTGCCAGCAGCTTATATAACCCCCAGAGCTCCTACAATGAGCAGTTCTTC,CASSLYNPQSSYNEQFF
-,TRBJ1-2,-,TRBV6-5,TGTGCCAGCAGAAAACCGGGGTTCAGCGATGGCTACACCTTC,CASRKPGFSDGYTF
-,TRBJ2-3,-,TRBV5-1,TGCGCCAGCAGCTCCCGGGAAAGGTACACAGATACGCAGTATTTT,CASSSRERYTDTQYF
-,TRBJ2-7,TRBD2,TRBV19,TGTGCCAGTTGCGCCTGGGGGGGAATGCGGGAGCAGTACTTC,CASCAWGGMREQYF
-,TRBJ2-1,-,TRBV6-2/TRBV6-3,TGTGCCAGCAGGATAACTAGCAATGAGCAGTTCTTC,CASRITSNEQFF
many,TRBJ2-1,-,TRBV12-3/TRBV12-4,TGTGCCAGCAGTTTTGTACCCCAGGGGGAGCAGTTCTTC,CASSFVPQGEQFF
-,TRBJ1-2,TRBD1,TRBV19,TGTGCCAGTAGTGGACAGGGACTCTATGGCTACACCTTC,CASSGQGLYGYTF
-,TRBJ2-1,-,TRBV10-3,TGTGCCATCAAGCCGGGACCTACGAGCTCCTACAATGAGCAGTTCTTC,CAIKPGPTSSYNEQFF
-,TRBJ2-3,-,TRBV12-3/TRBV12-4,TGTGCCAGCCAACCCCAGGTGACAGATACGCAGTATTTT,CASQPQVTDTQYF
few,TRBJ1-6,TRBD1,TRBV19,TGTGCCAGTAAGGGGACAGGGAAAAATTCACCCCTCCACTTT,CASKGTGKNSPLHF
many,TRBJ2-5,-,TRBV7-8,TGTGCCAGCAGCTTAGAAACTGGCCAGATACAAGAGACCCAGTACTTC,CASSLETGQIQETQYF
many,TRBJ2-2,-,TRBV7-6,TGTGCCAGCACCTACCGAGGTTCTAGCATGGTCGGGGAGCTGTTTTTT,CASTYRGSSMVGELFF
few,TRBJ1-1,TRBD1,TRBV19,TGTGCCAGTAGTCCCGCCTCCGTTTTCCGATTAACAGGGGGGAACACTGAAGCTTTCTTT,CASSPASVFRLTGGNTEAFF
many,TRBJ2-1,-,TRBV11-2,TGTGCCAGCAGCCAGGAGGGGACCGGGAACAATGAGCAGTTCTTC,CASSQEGTGNNEQFF
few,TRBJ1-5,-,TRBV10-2,TGCGCCAGCAGTGTGGCAGGGAATCAGCCCCAGCATTTT,CASSVAGNQPQHF
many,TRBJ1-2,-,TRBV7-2,TGTGCCAGCAGCTCCGCAAGGGCGGGGGTGCATGGCTACACCTTC,CASSSARAGVHGYTF
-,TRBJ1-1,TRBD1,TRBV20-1,TGCAGTGCTCGCGGCCCAGGGGGCGGGAACACTGAAGCTTTCTTT,CSARGPGGGNTEAFF
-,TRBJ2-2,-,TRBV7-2,TGTGCCAGCGGAGGGAGCCCCGGGGAGCTGTTTTTT,CASGGSPGELFF
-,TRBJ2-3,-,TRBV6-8,TGTGCCAGCAGTATCCTTGGGACTCCTGGCACAGATACGCAGTATTTT,CASSILGTPGTDTQYF
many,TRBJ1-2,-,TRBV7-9,TGTGCCAGCAGCCTGACAGGAGGAGAGGGAACGGGTGGCTACACCTTC,CASSLTGGEGTGGYTF
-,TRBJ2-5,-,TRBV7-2,TGTGCCAGCAGCTTAATGGGGCAGCGAAAAGAGACCCAGTACTTC,CASSLMGQRKETQYF
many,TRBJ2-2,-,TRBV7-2,TGTGCCAGCAGCTTAGATGGGGGCCCCTTCACCGGGGAGCTGTTTTTT,CASSLDGGPFTGELFF
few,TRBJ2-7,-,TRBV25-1,TGTGCCAGCACTATGACAGGCACCATCTACGAGCAGTACTTC,CASTMTGTIYEQYF
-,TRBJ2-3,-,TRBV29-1,TGCAGCGTCAAAGGGATGTACACAGATACGCAGTATTTT,CSVKGMYTDTQYF
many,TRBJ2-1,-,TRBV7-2,TGTGCCAGCAGCTTAGTCGGAGTCGGTGAGCAGTTCTTC,CASSLVGVGEQFF
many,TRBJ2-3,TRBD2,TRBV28,TGTGCCAGCAGTTCCAAAGCGGGAGGGCCTGTGACAGATACGCAGTATTTT,CASSSKAGGPVTDTQYF
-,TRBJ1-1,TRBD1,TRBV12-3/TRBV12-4,TGTGCCAGCAACCCGACAGGGAAGAACACTGAAGCTTTCTTT,CASNPTGKNTEAFF
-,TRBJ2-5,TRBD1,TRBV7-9,TGTGCCAGCAGCTTTTTCGGGACAGGGGTTCGAGAAGAGACCCAGTACTTC,CASSFFGTGVREETQYF
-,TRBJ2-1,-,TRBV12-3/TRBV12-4,TGTGCCAGCAGTCCAATTCCAGGGGAGCAGTTCTTC,CASSPIPGEQFF
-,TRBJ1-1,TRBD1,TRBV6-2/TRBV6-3,TGTGCCAGCAGTTACTCGACGACAGGGCCCCAGGGAGCTTTCTTT,CASSYSTTGPQGAFF
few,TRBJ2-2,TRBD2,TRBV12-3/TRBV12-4,TGTGCCAGCAGTTGGAATAGCGGGAGGGCCTGGTCCGGGGAGCTGTTTTTT,CASSWNSGRAWSGELFF
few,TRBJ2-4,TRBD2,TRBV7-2,TGTGCCAGCAGCCGGGATATAGCGGGACCAAGGAACATTCAGTACTTC,CASSRDIAGPRNIQYF
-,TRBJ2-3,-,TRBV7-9,TGTGCCAGCAGGAGCGAGACGCAGTATTTT,CASRSETQYF
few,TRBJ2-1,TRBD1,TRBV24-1,TGTGCCACCAGTGATTTGGAGGGGGCTCGGAATGAGCAGTTCTTC,CATSDLEGARNEQFF
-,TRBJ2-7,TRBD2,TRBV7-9,TGTGCCAGCAGCTTGGATACTGGCGGGAGTGGGTACGAGCAGTACTTC,CASSLDTGGSGYEQYF
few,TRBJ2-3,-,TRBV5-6,TGTGCCAGCAGCTTGGCGGCGGGGCCTAGCACAGATACGCAGTATTTT,CASSLAAGPSTDTQYF
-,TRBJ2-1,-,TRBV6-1,TGTGCCAGCAGTTGGGGAGGGGGTTTTATCCACAATGAGCAGTTCTTC,CASSWGGGFIHNEQFF
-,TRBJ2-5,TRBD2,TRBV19,TGTGCCAGTACTTCAGGGACTACCTTCCAAGAGACCCGGTACTTC,CASTSGTTFQETRYF
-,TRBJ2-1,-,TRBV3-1,TGTGCCAGCAGCCAAGATCTGAGAGTGAGTGAGCAGTTCTTC,CASSQDLRVSEQFF
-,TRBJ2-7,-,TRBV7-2,TGTGCCAGCAGCTTAGCGTTGGGAACTAGCAGGCAGTACTTC,CASSLALGTSRQYF